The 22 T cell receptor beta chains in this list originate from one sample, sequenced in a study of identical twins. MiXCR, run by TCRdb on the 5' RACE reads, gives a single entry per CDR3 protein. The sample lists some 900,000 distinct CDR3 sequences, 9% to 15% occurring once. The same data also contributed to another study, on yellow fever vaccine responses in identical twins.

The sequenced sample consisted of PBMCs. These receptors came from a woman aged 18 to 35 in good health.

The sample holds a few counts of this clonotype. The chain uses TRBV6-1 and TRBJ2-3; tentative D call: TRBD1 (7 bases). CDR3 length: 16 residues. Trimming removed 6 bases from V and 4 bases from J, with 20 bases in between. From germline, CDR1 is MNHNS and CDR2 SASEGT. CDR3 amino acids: CASSSEEGAPPDTQYF. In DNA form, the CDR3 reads TGTGCCAGCAGCTCCGAGGAGGGGGCGCCCCCAGATACGCAGTATTTT.

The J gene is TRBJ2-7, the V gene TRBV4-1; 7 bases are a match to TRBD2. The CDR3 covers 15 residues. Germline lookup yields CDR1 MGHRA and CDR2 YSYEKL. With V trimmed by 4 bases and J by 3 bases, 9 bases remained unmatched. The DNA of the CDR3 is TGCGCCAGCAGCCGGGGGGGAGTAGGAGACTACGAGCAGTACGTC. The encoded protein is CASSRGGVGDYEQYV.

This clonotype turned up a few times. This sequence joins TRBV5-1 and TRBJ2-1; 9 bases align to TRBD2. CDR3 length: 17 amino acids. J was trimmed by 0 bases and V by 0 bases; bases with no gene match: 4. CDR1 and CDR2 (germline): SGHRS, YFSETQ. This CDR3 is CASSLERGASSYNEQFF. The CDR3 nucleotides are TGCGCCAGCAGCTTGGAGCGGGGGGCCAGCTCCTACAATGAGCAGTTCTTC. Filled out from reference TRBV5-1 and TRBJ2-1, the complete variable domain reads KAGVTQTPRYLIKTRGQQVTLSCSPISGHRSVSWYQQTPGQGLQFLFEYFSETQRNKGNFPGRFSGRQFSNSRSEMNVSTLELGDSALYLCASSLERGASSYNEQFFGPGTRLTVL.

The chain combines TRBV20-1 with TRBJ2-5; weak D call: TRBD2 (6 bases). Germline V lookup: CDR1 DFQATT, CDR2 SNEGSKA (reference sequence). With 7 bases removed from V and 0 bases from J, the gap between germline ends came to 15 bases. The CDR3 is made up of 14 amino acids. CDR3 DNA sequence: TGCAGTGTCGCGGGGCCAGGGTACCAAGAGACCCAGTACTTC. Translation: CSVAGPGYQETQYF.

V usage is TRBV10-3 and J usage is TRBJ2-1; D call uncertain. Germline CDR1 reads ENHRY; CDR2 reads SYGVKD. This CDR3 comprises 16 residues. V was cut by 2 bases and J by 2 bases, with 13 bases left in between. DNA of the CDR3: TGTGCCATCAGTGAGACAGCTAATCGACCCTACAATGAGCAGTTCTTC. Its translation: CAISETANRPYNEQFF.

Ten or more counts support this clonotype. This chain's CDR3 is CASTQRDSSYNEQFF. For the CDR3, the DNA is TGTGCCAGCACCCAGAGGGACAGCAGCTACAATGAGCAGTTCTTC. J is TRBJ2-1 and V is TRBV12-3 or TRBV12-4, with 7 bases aligning to TRBD1. The V gene end was trimmed by 7 bases and the J gene end by 3 bases; junction bases not matched to a gene: 9. CDR3 length: 15 residues.

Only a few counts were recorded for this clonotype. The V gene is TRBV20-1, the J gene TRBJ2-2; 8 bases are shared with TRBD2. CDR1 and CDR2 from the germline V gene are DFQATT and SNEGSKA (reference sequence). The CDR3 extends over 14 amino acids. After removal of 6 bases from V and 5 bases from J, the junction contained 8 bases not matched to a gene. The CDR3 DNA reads TGCAGTGCCAACGGGGGGGCCTGGACCGGGGAGCTGTTTTTT. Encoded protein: CSANGGAWTGELFF.

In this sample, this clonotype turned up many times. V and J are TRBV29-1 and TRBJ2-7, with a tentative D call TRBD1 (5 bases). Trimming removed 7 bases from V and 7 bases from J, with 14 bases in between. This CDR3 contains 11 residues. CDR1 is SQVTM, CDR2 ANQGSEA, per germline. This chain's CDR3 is CSATSGLEQYF. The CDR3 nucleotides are TGCAGCGCAACGTCAGGGCTAGAGCAGTACTTC.

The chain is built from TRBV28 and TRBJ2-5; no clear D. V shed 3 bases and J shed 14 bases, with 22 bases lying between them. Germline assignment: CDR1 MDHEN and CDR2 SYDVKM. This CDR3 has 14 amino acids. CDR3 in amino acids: CASSLVTRVVKVYF. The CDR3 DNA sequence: TGTGCCAGCAGTTTGGTAACCCGCGTGGTTAAAGTATACTTC. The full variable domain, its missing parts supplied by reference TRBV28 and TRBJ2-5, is DVKVTQSSRYLVKRTGEKVFLECVQDMDHENMFWYRQDPGLGLRLIYFSYDVKMKEKGDIPEGYSVSREKKERFSLILESASTNQTSMYLCASSLVTRVVKVYFGPGTRLLVL.

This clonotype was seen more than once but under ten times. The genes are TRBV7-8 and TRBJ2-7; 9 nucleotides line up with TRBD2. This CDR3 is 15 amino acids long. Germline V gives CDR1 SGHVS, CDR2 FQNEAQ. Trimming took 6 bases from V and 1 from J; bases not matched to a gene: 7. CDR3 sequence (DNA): TGTGCCAGCAGGCGGGAGGGGGGCGCTTCCTACGAGCAGTACTTC. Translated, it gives CASRREGGASYEQYF.

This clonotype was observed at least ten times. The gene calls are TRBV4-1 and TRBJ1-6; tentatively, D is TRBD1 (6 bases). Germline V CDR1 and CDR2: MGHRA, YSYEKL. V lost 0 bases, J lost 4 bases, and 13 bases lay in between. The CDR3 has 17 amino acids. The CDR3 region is CASSQDAGQNYNSPLHF. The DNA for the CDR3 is TGCGCCAGCAGCCAAGATGCAGGACAGAATTATAATTCACCCCTCCACTTT.

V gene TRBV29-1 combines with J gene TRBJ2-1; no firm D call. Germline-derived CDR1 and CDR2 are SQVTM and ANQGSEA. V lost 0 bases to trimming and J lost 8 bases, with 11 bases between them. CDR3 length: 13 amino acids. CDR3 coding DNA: TGCAGCGTTGAAGACGCCCTCACCTATGAGCAGTTCTTC. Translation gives CSVEDALTYEQFF.

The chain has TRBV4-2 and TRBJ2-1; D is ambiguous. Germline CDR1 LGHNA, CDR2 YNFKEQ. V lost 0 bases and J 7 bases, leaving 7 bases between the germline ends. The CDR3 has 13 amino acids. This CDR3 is CASSQEFGNEQFF. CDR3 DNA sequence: TGTGCCAGCAGCCAAGAATTTGGGAATGAGCAGTTCTTC.

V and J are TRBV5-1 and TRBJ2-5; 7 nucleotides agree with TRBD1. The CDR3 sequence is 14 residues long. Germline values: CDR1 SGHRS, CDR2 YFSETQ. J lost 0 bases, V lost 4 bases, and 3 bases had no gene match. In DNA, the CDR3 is TGCGCCAGCAGCGAACAGGGGTACCAAGAGACCCAGTACTTC. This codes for CASSEQGYQETQYF.

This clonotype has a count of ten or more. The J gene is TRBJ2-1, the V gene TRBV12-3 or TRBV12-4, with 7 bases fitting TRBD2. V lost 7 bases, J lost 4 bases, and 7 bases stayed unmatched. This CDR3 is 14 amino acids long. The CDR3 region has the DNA TGTGCCAGCACAGAGGGAGGGCCTTACAATGAGCAGTTCTTC. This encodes CASTEGGPYNEQFF.

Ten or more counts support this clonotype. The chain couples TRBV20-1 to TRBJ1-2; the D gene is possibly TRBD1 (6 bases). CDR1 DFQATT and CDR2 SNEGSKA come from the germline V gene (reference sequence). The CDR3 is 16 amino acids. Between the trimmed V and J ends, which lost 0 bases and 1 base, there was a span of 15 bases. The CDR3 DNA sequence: TGCAGTGCTAGAGATAACAGGGCTCCTCTTAACTATGGCTACACCTTC. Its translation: CSARDNRAPLNYGYTF.

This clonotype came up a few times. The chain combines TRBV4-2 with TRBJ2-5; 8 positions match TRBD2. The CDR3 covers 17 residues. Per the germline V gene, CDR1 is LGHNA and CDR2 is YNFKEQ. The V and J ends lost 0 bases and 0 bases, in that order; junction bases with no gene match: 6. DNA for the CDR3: TGTGCCAGCAGCCAAGATGGTAGCGGGGTATACCAAGAGACCCAGTACTTC. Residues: CASSQDGSGVYQETQYF.

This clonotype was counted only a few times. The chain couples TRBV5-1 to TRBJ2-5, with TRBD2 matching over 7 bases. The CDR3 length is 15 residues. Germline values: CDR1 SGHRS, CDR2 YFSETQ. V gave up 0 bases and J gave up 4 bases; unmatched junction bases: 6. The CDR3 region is CASSLDATGGETQYF. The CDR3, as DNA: TGCGCCAGCAGCTTGGATGCCACGGGGGGAGAGACCCAGTACTTC. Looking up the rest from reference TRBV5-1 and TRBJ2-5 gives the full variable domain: KAGVTQTPRYLIKTRGQQVTLSCSPISGHRSVSWYQQTPGQGLQFLFEYFSETQRNKGNFPGRFSGRQFSNSRSEMNVSTLELGDSALYLCASSLDATGGETQYFGPGTRLLVL.

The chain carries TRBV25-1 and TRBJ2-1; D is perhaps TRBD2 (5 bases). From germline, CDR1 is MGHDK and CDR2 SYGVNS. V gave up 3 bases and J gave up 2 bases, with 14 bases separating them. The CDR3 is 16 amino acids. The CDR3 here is CASSDLVASPYNEQFF. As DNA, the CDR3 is TGTGCCAGCAGTGACTTGGTGGCTAGCCCCTACAATGAGCAGTTCTTC.

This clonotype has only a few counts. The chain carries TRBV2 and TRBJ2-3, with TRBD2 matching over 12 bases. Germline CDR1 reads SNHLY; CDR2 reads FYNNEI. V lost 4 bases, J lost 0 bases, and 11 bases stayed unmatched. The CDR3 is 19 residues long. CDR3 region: CASSALLLAGGPSTDTQYF. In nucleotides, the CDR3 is TGTGCCAGCAGTGCCCTCCTGCTAGCGGGAGGGCCTAGCACAGATACGCAGTATTTT.

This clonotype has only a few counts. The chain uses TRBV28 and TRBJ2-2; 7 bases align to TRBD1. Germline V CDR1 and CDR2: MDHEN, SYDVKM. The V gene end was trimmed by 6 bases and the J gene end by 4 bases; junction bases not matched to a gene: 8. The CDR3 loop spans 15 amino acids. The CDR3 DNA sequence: TGTGCCAGCAGCCGACAGGGATCGGGCACCGGGGAGCTGTTTTTT. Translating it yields CASSRQGSGTGELFF.

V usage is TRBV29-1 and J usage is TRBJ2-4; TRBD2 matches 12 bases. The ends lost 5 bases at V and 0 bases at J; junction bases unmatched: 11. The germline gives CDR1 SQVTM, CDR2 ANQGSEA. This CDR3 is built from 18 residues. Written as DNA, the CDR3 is TGCAGCGTTATTACTAGCGGGAGGTCCTTCCGAGCCAAAAACATTCAGTACTTC. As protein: CSVITSGRSFRAKNIQYF.